This T cell receptor (beta chain) was identified during a study of Ad26.COV2.S vaccination and SARS-CoV-2 variants. Assay: immunoSEQ multiplex PCR; the TCRdb copy retains only in-frame clones and omits some. The table shows about 680,000 clones, with 70% to 90% occurring only once. The CDR3 has 13 residues. Germline CDR1 is LGHNA and CDR2 is YNFKEQ. V gave up 6 bases and J gave up 7 bases, with 13 bases separating them. Indicated treatment: over 15 received Ad26.COV2.S at low or high dose, single or two shots; 5 received placebo; per-sample allocation not given. Sampling took place 63 days after the first vaccine or placebo injection.

Sequencing used peripheral blood, obtained in a trial of Ad26.COV2.S vaccine versus placebo. The chain uses TRBV4-2 and TRBJ2-1; a possible D gene is TRBD2 (5 bases). The clonotype comes from a person aged 18-60 years who received the Ad26.COV2.S COVID-19 vaccine or a placebo. This CDR3 reads CASRPSGVNEQFF. Here the CDR3 DNA reads TGTGCCAGCAGACCGTCCGGGGTGAATGAGCAGTTCTTC.